The present T cell receptor (beta chain) was sequenced within a study of T-cell memory formation after mild COVID-19. About the study: TCR clustering was largely donor specific.

This CDR3 is built from 16 residues. Looked up from germline, CDR1 is DFQATT and CDR2 is SNEGSKA (reference sequence). Trimming left V 6 bases short and J 7 bases short, with 22 bases between. TCRdb fed the 5' RACE reads into MiXCR, producing one record per CDR3 protein. The sample holds 200,000 to 300,000 distinct CDR3 sequences, 15% to 19% seen once. Sample: PBMCs or a T cell subset sorted from them (not recorded which). This TCR was sampled from an adult woman who had mild COVID-19 (a few samples of this study predate the infection). Cell type and time point are not known. The rearrangement uses TRBV20-1 and TRBJ1-6; D remains ambiguous. The CDR3 spells CSARIGGPEINSPLHF. The CDR3 region has the DNA TGCAGTGCCCGGATAGGAGGGCCTGAGATAAATTCACCCCTCCACTTT.